These 8 T cell receptor beta chains were all obtained from the same sample, sequenced in a study of technical replicates of blood from a handful of donors (TCRdb year 2017). Library preparation used the immunoSEQ multiplex PCR assay. TCRdb holds this immuneACCESS table with in-frame rearrangements only. Some clones are missing; in checked studies, unresolved V genes explain under half, and the rest has no known cause. The sample records over 60,000 clones, approximately 93% of which are singletons. 0.25% of the sample comes from the top ten. Material: T cells isolated from PBMCs. The receptors originated from a human donor in good health.

The chain uses TRBV5-1 and TRBJ2-2, with 9 bases matching TRBD1. The CDR3 has 17 residues. The germline CDR1 and CDR2 sequences are SGHRS and YFSETQ. V lost 2 bases and J lost 3; bases outside the gene matches: 8. The CDR3 DNA is TGCGCCAGCAGCTTCCCAACGGGACAGGGTGACACCGGGGAGCTGTTTTTT. This translates into CASSFPTGQGDTGELFF. The full variable domain, with the rest looked up from reference TRBV5-1 and TRBJ2-2, is KAGVTQTPRYLIKTRGQQVTLSCSPISGHRSVSWYQQTPGQGLQFLFEYFSETQRNKGNFPGRFSGRQFSNSRSEMNVSTLELGDSALYLCASSFPTGQGDTGELFFGEGSRLTVL.

J is TRBJ2-5 and V is TRBV5-1; 8 bases match TRBD1. V shed 5 bases, J shed 0 bases, and the junction held 6 bases outside the gene matches. The germline V gene encodes CDR1 SGHRS and CDR2 YFSETQ. The CDR3 runs 15 residues. CDR3 residues: CASRPRTGYQETQYF. The CDR3 DNA reads TGCGCCAGCAGACCCCGGACAGGGTACCAAGAGACCCAGTACTTC. The full variable domain, rest sourced from reference TRBV5-1 and TRBJ2-5, is KAGVTQTPRYLIKTRGQQVTLSCSPISGHRSVSWYQQTPGQGLQFLFEYFSETQRNKGNFPGRFSGRQFSNSRSEMNVSTLELGDSALYLCASRPRTGYQETQYFGPGTRLLVL.

This chain joins TRBV27 and TRBJ2-7, with a tentative D call TRBD2 (6 bases). This CDR3 contains 14 residues. The germline V gene has CDR1 MNHEY and CDR2 SMNVEV (reference sequence). The V end lost 11 bases, the J end lost 1 base, and 18 bases lay between the germline ends. The CDR3 is CACRGTARSYEQYF. The CDR3 DNA reads as TGTGCCTGCCGGGGGACCGCCCGGTCCTACGAGCAGTACTTC.

The CDR3 bases are TGTGCCAGCAGCTTGACTAGCGGGGATTACAATGAGCAGTTCTTC. It codes for CASSLTSGDYNEQFF. This chain connects TRBV5-4 to TRBJ2-1, with TRBD2 matching over 10 bases. Germline V CDR1 and CDR2: SGHNT, YYREEE (reference sequence). With V trimmed by 1 base and J by 4 bases, 2 bases remained unmatched. The CDR3 has 15 residues.

The rearrangement joins TRBV11-1 to TRBJ2-3, with D possibly TRBD1 on 5 matching bases. The germline gives CDR1 SGHAT, CDR2 FQDESV (reference sequence). CDR3 length: 15 amino acids. The V and J ends lost 3 bases and 4 bases respectively, with 14 bases between them. The CDR3 sequence: CASSLVELGADTQYF. CDR3 nucleotides: TGTGCCAGCAGCTTGGTTGAGCTAGGGGCAGATACGCAGTATTTT.

V usage is TRBV6-5 and J usage is TRBJ2-5; the match to TRBD1 covers 7 bases. The germline gives CDR1 MNHEY, CDR2 SVGAGI. V dropped 5 bases and J dropped 2; count of bases not matched to a gene: 5. The CDR3 spans 14 residues. The CDR3 DNA reads TGTGCCAGCAGTCACAGGGGTGGGCAAGAGACCCAGTACTTC. This translates into CASSHRGGQETQYF.

This chain links TRBV25-1 with TRBJ1-2, with 10 nucleotides matching TRBD1. The CDR3 is 13 residues long. Germline V CDR1 and CDR2: MGHDK, SYGVNS. Trimming removed 4 bases from V and 9 bases from J; junction bases left unmatched: 5. CDR3 nucleotide sequence: TGTGCCAGCAGTGTCCCGGGACAGGGGAGCTACACCTTC. Translated, it gives CASSVPGQGSYTF.

The chain uses TRBV15 and TRBJ1-2; D is unresolved. Germline loops: CDR1 LNHNV, CDR2 YYDKDF (reference sequence). CDR3 length: 14 residues. V gave up 0 bases and J gave up 5 bases, with 10 bases separating them. The CDR3: CATSRDSGFYGYTF. The CDR3 nucleotides read TGTGCCACCAGCAGAGATTCAGGTTTTTATGGCTACACCTTC.